This is a list of T cell receptor beta chains from one sample in a study of T-cell memory formation after mild COVID-19. TCRdb re-derived calls from the 5' RACE reads in MiXCR, one entry per CDR3 protein. The top ten hold 9% to 15% of the sample, which has about 470,000 distinct CDR3 sequences, 15% to 20% seen once. The source material was PBMCs or a T cell subset sorted from them (not recorded which). All receptors come from an adult woman who had mild COVID-19 (a few samples of this study predate the infection). Cell type and time point are not known. CDR3s include the opening cysteine and the closing phenylalanine or tryptophan. The D gene is left open where the match is weak. Clone size, where shown, is once, few, many, or a class for clones that have expanded.

CDR3 protein	CDR3 DNA	J gene	V gene	D gene	clone size
CASSLGRGGDTQYF	TGCGCCAGCAGCCTGGGGAGGGGGGGAGATACGCAGTATTTT	TRBJ2-3	TRBV4-1	NA	NA
CAISIGQGAEQYF	TGTGCCATCAGTATCGGACAGGGTGCCGAGCAGTACTTC	TRBJ2-7	TRBV10-3	TRBD1	NA
CASSQVGGPAQYF	TGCGCCAGCAGCCAAGTCGGGGGGCCGGCCCAGTACTTC	TRBJ2-5	TRBV4-1	NA	many
CASSRQSTSATNEKLFF	TGTGCCAGCAGCCGACAATCAACTTCTGCAACTAATGAAAAACTGTTTTTT	TRBJ1-4	TRBV4-2	NA	NA
CAWSVGTVNTEAFF	TGTGCCTGGAGTGTCGGGACAGTCAACACTGAAGCTTTCTTT	TRBJ1-1	TRBV30	TRBD1	few
CASRGDRYTEAFF	TGTGCCAGTAGGGGAGACAGGTACACTGAAGCTTTCTTT	TRBJ1-1	TRBV19	NA	few
CASSLGQKNTEAFF	TGTGCCAGCAGTTTGGGACAGAAAAACACTGAAGCTTTCTTT	TRBJ1-1	TRBV12-3/TRBV12-4	TRBD1	few
CASSLADGGRGYTF	TGCGCCAGCAGCTTGGCGGACGGCGGACGTGGCTACACCTTC	TRBJ1-2	TRBV5-1	NA	few
CASSLVTGSSEKLFF	TGCGCCAGCAGCTTGGTAACAGGGAGTAGTGAAAAACTGTTTTTT	TRBJ1-4	TRBV5-1	NA	few
CASSLDSHEQFF	TGCGCCAGCAGCCTGGACAGTCATGAGCAGTTCTTC	TRBJ2-1	TRBV5-1	NA	many
CASSFPDRGSRETQYF	TGCGCCAGCAGCTTCCCGGACAGGGGTAGTAGAGAGACCCAGTACTTC	TRBJ2-5	TRBV5-1	TRBD1	NA
CASSLDRGALGAFF	TGTGCCAGCAGCCTGGACAGGGGAGCCTTGGGAGCTTTCTTT	TRBJ1-1	TRBV7-8	TRBD1	NA
CASSLVRNNEQFF	TGTGCCAGCAGCTTGGTCCGGAACAATGAGCAGTTCTTC	TRBJ2-1	TRBV7-9	NA	many
CASSLGQDFNYGYTF	TGTGCCAGCAGCTTAGGACAGGATTTTAACTATGGCTACACCTTC	TRBJ1-2	TRBV7-9	NA	few
CSASAGANVLTF	TGCAGTGCTAGTGCTGGGGCCAACGTCCTGACTTTC	TRBJ2-6	TRBV20-1	NA	NA
CASSQGRPGGKNTIYF	TGTGCCAGCAGCCAAGGGAGGCCAGGGGGCAAAAACACCATATATTTT	TRBJ1-3	TRBV3-1	TRBD1	few
CASSLLGLGGTEAFF	TGCGCCAGCAGCTTGCTGGGCCTCGGGGGGACTGAAGCTTTCTTT	TRBJ1-1	TRBV5-1	NA	NA
CASSFSGGDTQYF	TGTGCCAGCAGCTTCTCCGGGGGGGATACGCAGTATTTT	TRBJ2-3	TRBV7-2	TRBD2	few
CASSGVKMDGGSSYEQYF	TGCGCCAGCAGCGGCGTCAAGATGGACGGGGGGAGCTCCTACGAGCAGTACTTC	TRBJ2-7	TRBV4-1	TRBD2	NA
CASGLFTGTGHNEQFF	TGTGCTAGTGGTTTGTTTACAGGGACCGGCCACAATGAGCAGTTCTTC	TRBJ2-1	TRBV12-5	NA	few
CASSSSHSGSYEQYF	TGTGCCAGCAGTTCGAGCCATAGCGGGTCCTACGAGCAGTACTTC	TRBJ2-7	TRBV12-3/TRBV12-4	TRBD2	many
CASSLADFNQPQHF	TGTGCCAGCAGCTTAGCTGACTTCAATCAGCCCCAGCATTTT	TRBJ1-5	TRBV7-8	NA	NA
CSVLQAMNTEAFF	TGCAGCGTTTTACAGGCCATGAACACTGAAGCTTTCTTT	TRBJ1-1	TRBV29-1	NA	NA
CSARDIPADQNEQFF	TGCAGTGCTCGTGATATCCCAGCGGATCAGAATGAGCAGTTCTTC	TRBJ2-1	TRBV20-1	NA	NA
CSANRMNTEAFF	TGCAGTGCTAACAGGATGAACACTGAAGCTTTCTTT	TRBJ1-1	TRBV20-1	NA	few
CASSLDHQDNSPLHF	TGCGCCAGCAGCTTAGACCACCAGGATAATTCACCCCTCCACTTT	TRBJ1-6	TRBV5-1	NA	NA
CASSPQGTYEQYF	TGTGCCAGCAGTCCGCAGGGGACCTACGAGCAGTACTTC	TRBJ2-7	TRBV7-8	NA	NA
CASSLREGAYGYTF	TGTGCCAGCAGCTTACGGGAGGGGGCCTATGGCTACACCTTC	TRBJ1-2	TRBV7-9	TRBD1	few
CASSQAPRDRTLHF	TGCGCCAGCAGCCAAGCCCCCCGGGACAGGACCCTCCACTTT	TRBJ1-6	TRBV4-1	TRBD1	NA
CASSPFTSGVGTGELFF	TGTGCCAGCAGCCCATTCACTAGCGGGGTTGGCACCGGGGAGCTGTTTTTT	TRBJ2-2	TRBV3-1	TRBD2	NA
CASSSSETDTQYF	TGTGCCAGCAGCTCCTCAGAGACAGATACGCAGTATTTT	TRBJ2-3	TRBV7-9	NA	NA
CASSAQYNEQFF	TGTGCCAGCAGTGCACAGTACAATGAGCAGTTCTTC	TRBJ2-1	TRBV6-1	NA	NA
CASSQPTRAPYEQYF	TGCGCCAGCAGCCAACCCACTAGGGCGCCCTACGAGCAGTACTTC	TRBJ2-7	TRBV4-1	NA	NA
CASSLGGTSGYYNEQFF	TGTGCCAGCAGCTTAGGGGGGACTAGCGGTTACTACAATGAGCAGTTCTTC	TRBJ2-1	TRBV11-2	TRBD2	few
CASRNTGTGNQPQHF	TGTGCCAGCAGAAACACCGGGACAGGGAATCAGCCCCAGCATTTT	TRBJ1-5	TRBV6-2/TRBV6-3	TRBD1	NA
CASSRTENEQFF	TGTGCCAGCAGTAGGACAGAGAATGAGCAGTTCTTC	TRBJ2-1	TRBV12-3/TRBV12-4	NA	NA
CASSLEGQGANEQYF	TGCGCCAGCAGCTTGGAAGGACAGGGGGCAAACGAGCAGTACTTC	TRBJ2-7	TRBV5-1	TRBD1	many
CATSREMSAPGELFF	TGTGCCACCAGCAGAGAGATGTCCGCGCCCGGGGAGCTGTTTTTT	TRBJ2-2	TRBV15	NA	NA
CASSSAIRTDTQYF	TGTGCCAGCAGCTCAGCGATTCGCACAGATACGCAGTATTTT	TRBJ2-3	TRBV7-9	NA	few
CASSLVAGARTDFYGYTF	TGCGCCAGCAGCCTGGTCGCAGGGGCCAGGACGGATTTTTATGGCTACACCTTC	TRBJ1-2	TRBV5-1	NA	NA
CASSSTGLAGGYQETQYF	TGTGCCAGCAGTTCTACTGGACTAGCGGGGGGGTACCAAGAGACCCAGTACTTC	TRBJ2-5	TRBV12-3/TRBV12-4	TRBD2	few
CASSWGVSTDTQYF	TGTGCCAGCAGCTGGGGGGTTTCCACAGATACGCAGTATTTT	TRBJ2-3	TRBV7-9	NA	NA
CASSLRAGVGEQFF	TGTGCCAGCAGCCTCAGGGCTGGGGTTGGTGAGCAGTTCTTC	TRBJ2-1	TRBV12-3/TRBV12-4	NA	NA
CAWSPNPGETTEYF	TGTGCCTGGAGTCCGAATCCCGGGGAGACGACCGAGTACTTC	TRBJ2-5	TRBV30	NA	NA
CASSLLTSTGELFF	TGCGCCAGCAGCTTACTGACTAGCACCGGGGAGCTGTTTTTT	TRBJ2-2	TRBV5-1	NA	few
CASSQEAEGGETQYF	TGTGCCAGCAGCCAGGAAGCGGAGGGAGGGGAGACCCAGTACTTC	TRBJ2-5	TRBV7-6	TRBD2	NA
CASSFGTGGYNEQFF	TGTGCCAGCAGTTTCGGGACAGGGGGCTATAATGAGCAGTTCTTC	TRBJ2-1	TRBV27	TRBD1	NA
CASGQGAGTEAFF	TGTGCTAGTGGACAGGGGGCAGGGACTGAAGCTTTCTTT	TRBJ1-1	TRBV12-5	TRBD1	NA
CASSLEWTNSQYGYTF	TGTGCCAGCAGCTTAGAATGGACTAATTCCCAATATGGCTACACCTTC	TRBJ1-2	TRBV7-8	NA	NA
CSARVRQNTEAFF	TGCAGTGCTAGAGTCAGGCAGAACACTGAAGCTTTCTTT	TRBJ1-1	TRBV20-1	NA	NA
CSASGGYSNQPQHF	TGCAGTGCTAGTGGGGGCTATAGCAATCAGCCCCAGCATTTT	TRBJ1-5	TRBV20-1	NA	NA
CASSEGTDYGYTF	TGTGCCAGCAGCGAAGGGACAGACTATGGCTACACCTTC	TRBJ1-2	TRBV7-9	TRBD1	NA
CASSFPGQANSPLHF	TGTGCCAGCAGTTTCCCGGGACAGGCTAATTCACCCCTCCACTTT	TRBJ1-6	TRBV12-3/TRBV12-4	TRBD1	few
CASSNSGGAGEQYF	TGTGCCAGCAGTAATAGCGGGGGGGCAGGAGAGCAGTACTTC	TRBJ2-7	TRBV6-6	TRBD2	NA
CASSETSGGLNEQFF	TGTGCCAGCAGTGAGACTAGCGGGGGGCTTAATGAGCAGTTCTTC	TRBJ2-1	TRBV6-4	TRBD2	NA
CASSLVSGILSTDTQYF	TGTGCCAGCAGCTTAGTTTCTGGGATACTTAGCACAGATACGCAGTATTTT	TRBJ2-3	TRBV7-6	NA	few
CSVGGQYYGYTF	TGCAGCGTAGGGGGACAGTACTATGGCTACACCTTC	TRBJ1-2	TRBV29-1	TRBD1	once
CASSPDRVGTEQFF	TGTGCCAGCAGTCCGGACAGGGTCGGCACTGAGCAGTTCTTC	TRBJ2-1	TRBV3-1	TRBD1	NA
CASSPRDIYNSPLHF	TGTGCCAGCAGCCCAAGGGACATCTATAATTCACCCCTCCACTTT	TRBJ1-6	TRBV27	NA	few